This TCR beta chain originates from a study of beta chain features in type 1 diabetes. CD45RO/CCR7/CD25/CD127/CD95/CD27 separated CD4+ naive, central memory, regulatory and stem cell-like memory cells by sorting. Every isolated RNA sample was fully reverse transcribed, so sequencing captured expressed TCRB transcripts. Naive, central memory and regulatory T cell samples averaged around 3.5 million immunoSEQ reads each. Libraries were prepared by immunoSEQ multiplex PCR; TCRdb keeps only in-frame clonotypes and omits some of them. This table holds some 150,000 clones, 40% to 60% found once. A word on this clone: The antigen remains undetermined.

The CDR3 loop spans 15 amino acids. Per the germline V gene, CDR1 is SGHAT and CDR2 is FQDESV (reference sequence). Trimming cost V 2 bases and J 2 bases; bases outside gene matches: 1. Study conclusions and caveats: In cDNA sequencing, cells with high TCR expression could be over-represented. When Type 1 diabetes patients were examined, their TCRB CDR3s proved moderately but significantly shorter in all four CD4+ subsets.

The rearrangement joins TRBV11-1 to TRBJ2-5; 11 nucleotides agree with TRBD2. This receptor was taken from a man younger than 35 in good health. Sequencing input: Tregs from blood. This CDR3 is CASSLRLAGQETQYF. The DNA of the CDR3 is TGTGCCAGCAGCTTACGACTAGCGGGGCAAGAGACCCAGTACTTC.